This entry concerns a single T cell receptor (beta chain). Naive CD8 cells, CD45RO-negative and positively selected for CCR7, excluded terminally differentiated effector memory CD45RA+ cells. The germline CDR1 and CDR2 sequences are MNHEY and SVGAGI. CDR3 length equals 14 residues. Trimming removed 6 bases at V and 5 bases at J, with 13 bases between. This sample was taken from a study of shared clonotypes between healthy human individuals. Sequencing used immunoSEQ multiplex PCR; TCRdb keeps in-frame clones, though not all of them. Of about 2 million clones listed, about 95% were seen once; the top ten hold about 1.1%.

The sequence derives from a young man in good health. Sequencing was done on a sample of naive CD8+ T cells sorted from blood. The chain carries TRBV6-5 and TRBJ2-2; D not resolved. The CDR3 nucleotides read TGTGCCAGCAGCCCTTGGTTAGAAACCGGGGAGCTGTTTTTT. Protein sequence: CASSPWLETGELFF.